This TCR beta chain is from a study of vaccination and CD4 T cells after COVID-19. Looking at the study overall: Convalescent individuals numbered four females and six males, two being Hispanic.

Treatment in this sample: roughly nine-day PBMC culture with coronavirus spike peptide pools or control peptides (ViraFEST assay). Germline-derived CDR1 and CDR2 are MNHEY and SVGEGT. V trimming: 2 bases; J trimming: 4 bases; junction bases outside the gene matches: 5. This CDR3 has 15 residues. A remark on this clonotype: The antigen is undetermined.

Sequencing of the DNA from cultured CD4+ T cells was carried out with the Oncomine TCR Beta short-read assay. TCRdb re-derived calls from the PCR reads in MiXCR, one entry per CDR3 protein. The table records under 13,000 distinct CDR3 sequences, 25% of them present only once. V and J are TRBV6-2 or TRBV6-3 and TRBJ1-2; TRBD1 matches 9 bases. This TCR was sampled from a human donor who had recovered from COVID-19. The sequencing here drew on CD4+ T cells from blood, cultured in vitro, taken after SARS-CoV-2 vaccination. The CDR3 coding sequence is TGTGCCAGCAGTTACGGTACAGGGGGCGGCTATGGCTACACCTTC. It yields the protein CASSYGTGGGYGYTF.